The entry that follows covers one T cell receptor beta chain sequence. Its antigen is not known. The data belong to a study of T cell responses to AZD1222 COVID-19 vaccine. Germline CDR1 reads MDHEN; CDR2 reads SYDVKM. V trimming: 3 bases; J trimming: 4 bases; junction bases outside the gene matches: 11. There are 17 residues in the CDR3. TCRdb's copy holds only in-frame clones and misses some; the assay was immunoSEQ multiplex PCR. The sample carries more than 110,000 clones, about nine tenths recorded once. Study findings and constraints: Of the AZD1222 recipients, only 6 or 7 were seropositive at baseline. As reported, nearly half of all spike-specific TCRs target variant regions that are unmutated. Distributed over spike, vaccine-associated CD4 TCRs predominated at 160-218 and 743-854. Clonal diversity may have been underestimated in mostly white British donors.

The source of this sequence is an adult in good health. The chain employs TRBV28 and TRBJ1-4; the match to TRBD1 covers 7 bases. The specimen was peripheral blood, collected on day 0 of AZD1222 vaccination. The CDR3 DNA reads TGTGCCAGCAGTTTTGGAACAGGGGAGGGTGGTAATGAAAAACTGTTTTTT. It is translated as CASSFGTGEGGNEKLFF. Full variable domain (outside the CDR3, taken from reference TRBV28 and TRBJ1-4): DVKVTQSSRYLVKRTGEKVFLECVQDMDHENMFWYRQDPGLGLRLIYFSYDVKMKEKGDIPEGYSVSREKKERFSLILESASTNQTSMYLCASSFGTGEGGNEKLFFGSGTQLSVL.